Here is one T cell receptor (beta chain) with its context. This entry belongs to a study of blood T cells in healthy people across ages. Together with a sample-barcoded 5' primer, a J-beta primer mix was included in a second PCR lasting about 6 to 11 cycles. TCRdb re-called the 5' RACE reads through MiXCR, storing one row per CDR3 protein. The sample has over 500,000 distinct CDR3 sequences; over 40% are singletons. Germline values: CDR1 MNHEY, CDR2 SVGAGI. V was pared by 4 bases and J by 6 bases, with 19 bases between. The CDR3 has 16 residues. Sequencing input: blood. The V and J genes are TRBV6-5 and TRBJ2-1, with TRBD1 as a possible D gene (6 bases). The source is a woman of 80 years or more in good health. CDR3 nucleotides: TGTGCCAGCAGTTCAAGGACAGACCCTTTGGGCAATGAGCAGTTCTTC. Translating it yields CASSSRTDPLGNEQFF.